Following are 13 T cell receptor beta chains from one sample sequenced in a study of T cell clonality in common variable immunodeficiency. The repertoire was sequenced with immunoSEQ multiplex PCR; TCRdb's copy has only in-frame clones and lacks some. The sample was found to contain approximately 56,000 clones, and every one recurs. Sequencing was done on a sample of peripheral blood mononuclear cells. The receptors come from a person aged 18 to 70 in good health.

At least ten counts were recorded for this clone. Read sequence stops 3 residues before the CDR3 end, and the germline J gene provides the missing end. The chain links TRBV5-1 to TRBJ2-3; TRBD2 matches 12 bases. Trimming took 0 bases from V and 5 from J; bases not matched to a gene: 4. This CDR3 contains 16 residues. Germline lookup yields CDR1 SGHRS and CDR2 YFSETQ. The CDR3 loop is CASSLGLAGEVDTQYF. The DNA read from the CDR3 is TGCGCCAGCAGCTTGGGACTAGCGGGAGAGGTAGATACG. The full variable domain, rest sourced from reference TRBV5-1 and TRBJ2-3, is KAGVTQTPRYLIKTRGQQVTLSCSPISGHRSVSWYQQTPGQGLQFLFEYFSETQRNKGNFPGRFSGRQFSNSRSEMNVSTLELGDSALYLCASSLGLAGEVDTQYFGPGTRLTVL.

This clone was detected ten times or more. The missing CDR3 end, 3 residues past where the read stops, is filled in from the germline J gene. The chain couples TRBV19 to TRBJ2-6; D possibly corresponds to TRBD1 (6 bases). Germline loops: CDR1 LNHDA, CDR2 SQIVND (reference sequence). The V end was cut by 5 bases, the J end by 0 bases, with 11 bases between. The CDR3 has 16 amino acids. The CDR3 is CASSQGLYSGANVLTF. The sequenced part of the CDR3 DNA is TGTGCCAGTAGTCAGGGGCTTTACTCTGGGGCCAACGTC.

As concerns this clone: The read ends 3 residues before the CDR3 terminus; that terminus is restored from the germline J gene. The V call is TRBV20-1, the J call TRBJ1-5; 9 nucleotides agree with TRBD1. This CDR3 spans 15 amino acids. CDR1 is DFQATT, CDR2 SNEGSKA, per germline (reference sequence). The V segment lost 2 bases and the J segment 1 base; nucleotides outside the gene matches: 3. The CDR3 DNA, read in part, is TGCAGTGCTAGAATAGGGACAGGGAGCAATCAGCCC. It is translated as CSARIGTGSNQP. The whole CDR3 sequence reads CSARIGTGSNQPQHF.

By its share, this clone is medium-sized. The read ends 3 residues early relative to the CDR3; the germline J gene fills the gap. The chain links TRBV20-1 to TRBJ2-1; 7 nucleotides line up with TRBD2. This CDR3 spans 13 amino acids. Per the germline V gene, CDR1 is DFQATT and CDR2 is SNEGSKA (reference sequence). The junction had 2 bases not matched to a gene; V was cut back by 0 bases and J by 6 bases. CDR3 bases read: TGCAGTGCTAGAGAGCGGGAGTTCAATGAG. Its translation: CSAREREFNE. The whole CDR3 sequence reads CSAREREFNEQFF.

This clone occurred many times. CDR3 sequence: CASSLAGTGDEKLFF. The DNA read from the CDR3 is TGTGCCAGCAGCTTGGCCGGGACAGGGGATGAAAAA. The chain uses TRBV7-8 and TRBJ1-4; TRBD1 agrees at 10 bases. Sequencing ends 3 residues short of the CDR3 end; the germline J gene provides the rest. Germline lookup yields CDR1 SGHVS and CDR2 FQNEAQ. This CDR3 contains 15 residues. The V gene end was trimmed by 3 bases and the J gene end by 6 bases; junction bases not matched to a gene: 4.

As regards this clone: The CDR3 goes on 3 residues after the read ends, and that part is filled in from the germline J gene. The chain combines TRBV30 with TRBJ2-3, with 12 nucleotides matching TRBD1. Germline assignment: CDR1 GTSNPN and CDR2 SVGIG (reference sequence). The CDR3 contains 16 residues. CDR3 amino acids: CAWQSGQGAEGETQYF. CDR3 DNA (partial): TGTGCCTGGCAGTCGGGACAGGGGGCAGAAGGAGAGACG.

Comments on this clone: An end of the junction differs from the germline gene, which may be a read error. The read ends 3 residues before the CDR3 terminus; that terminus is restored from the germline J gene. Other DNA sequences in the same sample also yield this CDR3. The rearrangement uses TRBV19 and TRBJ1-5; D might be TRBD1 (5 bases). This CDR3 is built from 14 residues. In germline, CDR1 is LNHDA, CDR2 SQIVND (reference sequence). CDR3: CASSGAVGNQPQHF. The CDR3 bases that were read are TGCGCCAGTAGTGGGGCGGTGGGCAACCAGCCC.

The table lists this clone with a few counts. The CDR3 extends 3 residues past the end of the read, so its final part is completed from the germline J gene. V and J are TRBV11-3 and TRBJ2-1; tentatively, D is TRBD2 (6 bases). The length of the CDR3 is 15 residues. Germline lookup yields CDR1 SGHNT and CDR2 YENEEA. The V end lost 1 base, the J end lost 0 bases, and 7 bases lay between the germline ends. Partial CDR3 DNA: TGTGCCAGCAGCTTAGGGGGGGTCTCCTACAATGAG. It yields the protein CASSLGGVSYNE. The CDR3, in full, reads CASSLGGVSYNEQFF.

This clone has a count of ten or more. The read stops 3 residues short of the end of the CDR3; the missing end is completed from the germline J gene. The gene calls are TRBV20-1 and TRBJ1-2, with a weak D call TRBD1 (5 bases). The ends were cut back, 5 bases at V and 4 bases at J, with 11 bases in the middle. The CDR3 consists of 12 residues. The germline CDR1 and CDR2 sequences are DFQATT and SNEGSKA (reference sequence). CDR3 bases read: TGCAGTGCTCCCAGGGAAACCTATGGC. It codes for CSAPRETYG. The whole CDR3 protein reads CSAPRETYGYTF.

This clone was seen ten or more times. CDR3: CASSMRVTGELFF. The CDR3 bases that were read are TGTGCCAGTAGTATGCGGGTCACCGGGGAG. The rearrangement uses TRBV19 and TRBJ2-2; tentatively, D is TRBD2 (5 bases). The read ends 3 residues before the CDR3 terminus; that terminus is restored from the germline J gene. This CDR3 is built from 13 residues. Germline V lookup: CDR1 LNHDA, CDR2 SQIVND (reference sequence). The V end was cut by 3 bases, the J end by 4 bases, with 6 bases between. The complete variable domain, with remaining parts taken from reference TRBV19 and TRBJ2-2, reads DGGITQSPKYLFRKEGQNVTLSCEQNLNHDAMYWYRQDPGQGLRLIYYSQIVNDFQKGDIAEGYSVSREKKESFPLTVTSAQKNPTAFYLCASSMRVTGELFFGEGSRLTVL.

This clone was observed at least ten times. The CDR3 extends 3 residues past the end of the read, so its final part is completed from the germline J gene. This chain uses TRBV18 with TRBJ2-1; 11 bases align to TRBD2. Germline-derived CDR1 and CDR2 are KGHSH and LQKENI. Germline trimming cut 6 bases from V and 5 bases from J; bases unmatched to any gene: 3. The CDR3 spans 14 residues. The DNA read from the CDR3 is TGTGCCAGCTCCCCGGGACTAGCGGACAATGAG. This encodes CASSPGLADNE. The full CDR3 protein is CASSPGLADNEQFF.

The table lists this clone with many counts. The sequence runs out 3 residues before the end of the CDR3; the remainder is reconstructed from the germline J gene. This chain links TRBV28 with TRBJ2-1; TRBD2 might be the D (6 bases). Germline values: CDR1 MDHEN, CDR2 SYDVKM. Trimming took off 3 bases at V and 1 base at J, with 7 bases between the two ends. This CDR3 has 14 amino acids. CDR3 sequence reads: CASSFGGSYNEQFF. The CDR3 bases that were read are TGTGCCAGCAGTTTCGGGGGTTCCTACAATGAG.

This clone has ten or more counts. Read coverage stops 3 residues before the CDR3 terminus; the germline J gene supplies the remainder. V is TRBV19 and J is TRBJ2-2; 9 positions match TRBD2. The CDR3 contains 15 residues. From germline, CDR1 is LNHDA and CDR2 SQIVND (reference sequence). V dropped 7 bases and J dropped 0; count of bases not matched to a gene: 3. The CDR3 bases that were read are TGTGCCAGTATGGGACTAGCAGCGAACACCGGGGAG. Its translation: CASMGLAANTGE. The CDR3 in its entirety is CASMGLAANTGELFF.